Below, 25 T cell receptor beta chains from the same sample are listed, as sequenced in a study of regulatory T cells in long-lasting Graves disease (dated by TCRdb to the early 2020s). Libraries were made using multiplex PCR. The instrument given in TCRdb is Illumina HiSeq 4000. To build TCR beta libraries, CDR3 regions were amplified by Arm-PCR using iRepertoire HTBI primers. The public reads were run again by TCRdb, first through fastp at Q25 and then through MiXCR, and only productive beta chains were kept. Here each entry gathers all rows of one CDR3 protein and keeps the most common genes and DNA. Present in this sample are 450,000 to 500,000 distinct CDR3 sequences, roughly 16% of which were seen just once. 10% to 15% of the sample is in the top ten clones. The sample's time point label, in plain terms: newly diagnosed GD, antithyroid drugs for less than 3 months. For both TCR sequencing and RNA sequencing, RNA was extracted from PBMCs using TRIzol.

The same sample was also used in a study of T cells in Graves' hyperthyroidism and ophthalmopathy.

The specimen was peripheral blood mononuclear cells (PBMCs), collected at new diagnosis, from a patient treated with antithyroid drugs. Receptors were obtained from a man aged 40-49 years with Graves disease. Donor details come from another sample of the same person, matched by shared clones.

Many counts were recorded for this clonotype. A junction end diverges from the germline sequence, so it may reflect a read error. V gene TRBV12-5 combines with J gene TRBJ1-6; D remains unclear. The germline V gene has CDR1 LGHNT and CDR2 FRNRAP. The CDR3 runs to 16 residues. CDR3 residues: CASGLVLGRQNSPLHF. The DNA for the CDR3 is TGTGCTAGTGGTTTGGTACTCGGCAGGCAGAATTCGCCCCTCCACTTT.

This clonotype was recorded many times. This chain joins TRBV7-9 and TRBJ2-1; possibly TRBD1 for D (6 bases). Germline values: CDR1 SEHNR, CDR2 FQNEAQ (reference sequence). The CDR3 consists of 14 residues. V lost 2 bases, J lost 7 bases, and 12 bases lay in between. This CDR3 reads CASSLTRTANEQFF. In DNA form, the CDR3 reads TGTGCCAGCAGCTTAACTCGGACAGCAAATGAGCAGTTCTTC.

This clonotype was detected many times. The gene calls are TRBV20-1 and TRBJ2-7; no reliable D call. The ends were cut back, 2 bases at V and 3 bases at J, with 11 bases in the middle. This CDR3 spans 13 amino acids. CDR1 DFQATT and CDR2 SNEGSKA come from the germline V gene (reference sequence). The CDR3 DNA reads TGCAGTGCTAGACGTACTCACAGCTACGAGCAGTACTTC. Its translation: CSARRTHSYEQYF.

This clonotype was seen repeatedly, ten times or more. The chain is built from TRBV11-2 and TRBJ2-1; D gene uncertain. V was shortened by 5 bases and J by 0 bases, with 8 bases between the two germline ends. Germline V gene data show CDR1 as SGHAT and CDR2 as FQNNGV. CDR3 length: 14 amino acids. CDR3 in amino acids: CASSPRSSYNEQFF. DNA for the CDR3: TGTGCCAGCAGCCCGCGGAGCTCCTACAATGAGCAGTTCTTC.

This chain links TRBV10-3 with TRBJ2-2; no firm D call. Germline V gene data show CDR1 as ENHRY and CDR2 as SYGVKD. The CDR3 has 14 residues. Trimming took off 0 bases at V and 5 bases at J, with 7 bases between the two ends. The CDR3 region is CAISESIVTGELFF. The DNA for the CDR3 is TGTGCCATCAGTGAGTCGATAGTTACCGGGGAGCTGTTTTTT.

This clonotype was seen many times. The CDR3 nucleotides read TGTGCCAGCAGCTTAGGGAGCCCCGTCTACAATGAGCAGTTCTTC. It specifies CASSLGSPVYNEQFF. The V and J genes are TRBV11-2 and TRBJ2-1; D is undetermined. Trimming pared 1 base from V and 3 bases from J, leaving 10 bases between. Looked up from germline, CDR1 is SGHAT and CDR2 is FQNNGV. The length of the CDR3 is 15 residues.

The chain recombines TRBV12-3 or TRBV12-4 with TRBJ2-3; D possibly corresponds to TRBD2 (7 bases). Trimming pared 8 bases from V and 6 bases from J, leaving 18 bases between. The CDR3 contains 14 residues. CDR3 in amino acids: CASRLTGGGDTQYF. CDR3 DNA sequence: TGTGCCAGCCGCTTGACGGGGGGCGGCGATACGCAGTATTTT.

This clonotype has a count of ten or more. The V and J genes are TRBV7-3 and TRBJ2-1; TRBD2 matches 10 bases. Per the germline V gene, CDR1 is SGHTA and CDR2 is FQGTGA. The CDR3 sequence is 12 residues long. With V trimmed by 5 bases and J by 15 bases, 7 bases remained unmatched. Here the CDR3 DNA reads TGTGCCAGCAGCAGGACTAGCGGAGTACGGTTCTTC. It yields the protein CASSRTSGVRFF.

This clonotype was observed many times. The chain employs TRBV4-2 and TRBJ2-1; D perhaps matches TRBD2 (6 bases). The CDR3 has 14 residues. Trimming stripped 4 bases from V and 6 bases from J, with 13 bases between. CDR1 and CDR2 from the germline V gene are LGHNA and YNFKEQ. Written as DNA, the CDR3 is TGTGCCAGCAGCCGCGAAAAGACTAGCAATGAGCAGTTCTTC. Residues: CASSREKTSNEQFF.

This clonotype has ten or more counts. The chain employs TRBV6-1 and TRBJ2-3, with D maybe TRBD2 (6 bases). V was clipped by 3 bases and J by 5 bases, with 18 bases between them. The CDR3 contains 16 residues. Per the germline V gene, CDR1 is MNHNS and CDR2 is SASEGT. CDR3: CASSDRSSVGLDTQYF. The CDR3, as DNA: TGTGCCAGCAGTGACCGGTCTAGCGTTGGCTTAGATACGCAGTATTTT.

The chain recombines TRBV20-1 with TRBJ2-1; 16 nucleotides agree with TRBD2. CDR3 size: 15 residues. In germline, CDR1 is DFQATT, CDR2 SNEGSKA (reference sequence). For the CDR3, the DNA is TGCAGCCCTCCGGGACTAGCGGGGGGGGTCAATGAGCAGTTCTTC. It specifies CSPPGLAGGVNEQFF.

This clonotype has just a few counts. The gene calls are TRBV20-1 and TRBJ1-2, with D possibly TRBD1 on 6 matching bases. Germline CDR1 reads DFQATT; CDR2 reads SNEGSKA (reference sequence). Trimming took off 1 base at V and 7 bases at J, with 16 bases between the two ends. This CDR3 contains 14 residues. This chain's CDR3 is CSARATTGGGGYTF. In DNA form, the CDR3 reads TGCAGTGCTAGAGCAACGACTGGAGGGGGTGGCTACACCTTC.

This clonotype was found many times. Written as DNA, the CDR3 is TGTGCCAGCAGTCAAGTAGGCGGGAGAGGAGATGAGCAGTTCTTC. This translates into CASSQVGGRGDEQFF. The chain recombines TRBV2 with TRBJ2-1, with TRBD2 matching 7 bases. In germline, CDR1 is SNHLY, CDR2 FYNNEI. After removal of 5 bases from V and 8 bases from J, the junction contained 12 bases not matched to a gene. The CDR3 contains 15 residues.

This clonotype has more than one count but fewer than ten. J is TRBJ2-5 and V is TRBV29-1, with 9 bases that match TRBD2. This CDR3 is built from 15 residues. Germline assignment: CDR1 SQVTM and CDR2 ANQGSEA. J was trimmed by 7 bases and V by 7 bases; bases with no gene match: 16. Here the CDR3 DNA reads TGCAGCGCCACCCCTGCGCGCGGGAGGGAGGGGACCCAGTACTTC. Amino acid sequence: CSATPARGREGTQYF. The full variable domain, with the rest looked up from reference TRBV29-1 and TRBJ2-5, is SAVISQKPSRDICQRGTSLTIQCQVDSQVTMMFWYRQQPGQSLTLIATANQGSEATYESGFVIDKFPISRPNLTFSTLTVSNMSPEDSSIYLCSATPARGREGTQYFGPGTRLLVL.

This clonotype was detected many times. This chain links TRBV11-2 with TRBJ1-2, with D unresolved. The ends were cut back, 5 bases at V and 5 bases at J, with 15 bases in the middle. The CDR3 spans 14 residues. Germline values: CDR1 SGHAT, CDR2 FQNNGV. The chain's CDR3 is CASSPDRFAYGYTF. The CDR3 nucleotides are TGTGCCAGCAGCCCCGATAGATTTGCGTATGGCTACACCTTC.

The rearrangement uses TRBV7-9 and TRBJ2-7, with D perhaps matching TRBD2 (6 bases). The CDR3 consists of 18 residues. V was pared by 1 base and J by 0 bases, with 19 bases between. Germline CDR1 and CDR2: SEHNR and FQNEAQ (reference sequence). In DNA form, the CDR3 reads TGTGCCAGCAGCTTAGAAACTTGGAGACGGCGGGGCTCCTACGAGCAGTACTTC. Amino acids: CASSLETWRRRGSYEQYF.

Ten or more counts support this clonotype. This chain joins TRBV7-9 and TRBJ1-2, with D hard to call. V was pared by 4 bases and J by 8 bases, with 17 bases between. This CDR3 is 14 amino acids long. CDR1 is SEHNR and CDR2 is FQNEAQ in the germline V gene (reference sequence). CDR3 loop: CASSSVARAEGYTF. In DNA, the CDR3 is TGTGCCAGCAGCTCGGTAGCAAGGGCGGAGGGCTACACCTTC.

This clonotype was counted at least ten times. The gene calls are TRBV7-2 and TRBJ2-7, with D possibly being TRBD2 (5 bases). The CDR3 runs 16 residues. Germline values: CDR1 SGHTA, CDR2 FQGNSA. V was trimmed by 2 bases and J by 3 bases, leaving 17 bases between them. In DNA, the CDR3 is TGTGCCAGCAGCTTAAGCTGGTCAGCGGCCGGCTACGAGCAGTACTTC. Protein: CASSLSWSAAGYEQYF.

This clonotype appeared many times. The chain links TRBV27 to TRBJ2-2; D is perhaps TRBD1 (5 bases). V shed 5 bases and J shed 1 base, with 17 bases lying between them. The CDR3 covers 17 residues. CDR1 and CDR2 (germline): MNHEY, SMNVEV (reference sequence). In DNA, the CDR3 is TGTGCCAGCAGTCTAACCCCTAGGGGAATGAACACCGGGGAGCTGTTTTTT. Amino acids: CASSLTPRGMNTGELFF.

In this sample, this clonotype turned up a few times. A read error may be the cause here, since a much bigger clone is one base away. The V gene is TRBV6-1, the J gene TRBJ2-1; 8 bases match TRBD2. Germline V lookup: CDR1 MNHNS, CDR2 SASEGT. This CDR3 contains 14 residues. Written as DNA, the CDR3 is TGTGCCAGCAGTAAGGGACTAGAGTACAATGGGCAGTTCTTC. It encodes CASSKGLEYNGQFF.

There are many counts of this clonotype. The gene calls are TRBV7-9 and TRBJ2-1; D gene uncertain. Germline V lookup: CDR1 SEHNR, CDR2 FQNEAQ (reference sequence). Trimming took off 7 bases at V and 7 bases at J, with 11 bases between the two ends. CDR3 length: 12 amino acids. CDR3 region: CASTLPANEQFF. Here the CDR3 DNA reads TGTGCCAGCACCCTCCCAGCGAATGAGCAGTTCTTC.

The chain has TRBV20-1 and TRBJ2-1; 8 bases agree with TRBD2. J lost 2 bases, V lost 1 base, and 7 bases had no gene match. The CDR3 has 16 amino acids. Germline CDR1 DFQATT, CDR2 SNEGSKA (reference sequence). DNA of the CDR3: TGCAGTGCTAGAGCGGATAGCGGGACTACCTACAATGAGCAGTTCTTC. It specifies CSARADSGTTYNEQFF.

This clonotype was counted ten times or more. The chain has TRBV18 and TRBJ1-2; unclear D gene. V was clipped by 3 bases and J by 8 bases, with 10 bases between them. Germline CDR1 KGHSH, CDR2 LQKENI. The CDR3 has 12 amino acids. For the CDR3, the DNA is TGTGCCAGCTCACCGGGCAAACAAGGCTACACCTTC. Its protein product is CASSPGKQGYTF.

The V gene is TRBV19, the J gene TRBJ1-2; D is unclear. Trimming removed 6 bases at V and 5 bases at J, with 19 bases between. The CDR3 has 15 residues. Germline V CDR1 and CDR2: LNHDA, SQIVND (reference sequence). CDR3 in amino acids: CASRNPRTEIYGYTF. Here the CDR3 DNA reads TGTGCCAGTAGGAATCCTAGGACGGAAATATATGGCTACACCTTC.

There are many counts of this clonotype. The chain links TRBV27 to TRBJ1-2; 7 nucleotides agree with TRBD1. Germline V gene sequence: CDR1 MNHEY, CDR2 SMNVEV (reference sequence). The CDR3 runs to 18 residues. V was clipped by 2 bases and J by 6 bases; unmatched bases: 18. The CDR3 spells CASSLRGSYVTGHNGYTF. Written as DNA, the CDR3 is TGTGCCAGCAGTTTACGGGGGTCGTATGTGACAGGGCATAATGGCTACACCTTC.